The sequence of this T cell receptor beta chain was determined in a study of radiotherapy plus CTLA-4 blockade in lung cancer. Focal radiation plus CTLA-4 blockade with ipilimumab was administered to patients who had chemo-refractory metastatic non-small-cell lung cancer. This CDR3 is built from 15 residues. Germline V gene data show CDR1 as SGHTA and CDR2 as FQGNSA. Trimming removed 2 bases from V and 2 bases from J, with 13 bases in between. Here immunoSEQ multiplex PCR was the method, and the copy in TCRdb shows in-frame clones only, minus some. The sample lists 80,000 or so clones, about four fifths seen once, with 22% in the top ten.

V usage is TRBV7-2 and J usage is TRBJ2-7; no clear D gene. The specimen was peripheral blood, collected from a patient treated with radiotherapy plus ipilimumab. The sequence came from a human donor with non-small cell lung cancer whose response to radiotherapy plus ipilimumab could not be evaluated. Some clones in this sample may be carry-over from other donors' samples. CDR3 amino acids: CASSLRSQDPYEQYF. Here the CDR3 DNA reads TGTGCCAGCAGCTTAAGGTCCCAGGATCCCTACGAGCAGTACTTC.